A selection of T cell receptor beta chains follows, all from one sample in a study of early T cells in non-severe SARS-CoV-2 infection. Via MiXCR, TCRdb re-called the 5' RACE reads, giving one row per CDR3 protein. The table records about 70,000 distinct CDR3 sequences, 9.5% to 15% of them present only once. This specimen consisted of whole blood, obtained at baseline. The receptors come from an adult who was a healthcare worker with PCR-confirmed SARS-CoV-2 infection or an uninfected control (not recorded which). The donor label of this sample is uncertain. CDR3s include the opening cysteine and the closing phenylalanine or tryptophan. The order of the fields is J gene, V gene, D gene, clone size, CDR3 protein, CDR3 DNA. The D gene is left open where the match is weak. Some rows mark clone size as missing; the rest say once, few, many or name a class of expanded clone.

TRBJ1-1 TRBV6-2/TRBV6-3 . . CASSYSSEAFF TGTGCCAGCAGTTACTCCAGTGAAGCTTTCTTT
TRBJ1-1 TRBV11-2 . . CASSLDGIEAFF TGTGCCAGCAGCTTAGATGGGATCGAAGCTTTCTTT
TRBJ2-3 TRBV29-1 . few CSVDASGDTQYF TGCAGCGTTGATGCCTCAGGGGATACGCAGTATTTT
TRBJ1-6 TRBV4-3 . few CASSPYLYNSPLHF TGCGCCAGCAGCCCCTATCTTTATAATTCACCCCTCCACTTT
TRBJ2-2 TRBV12-3/TRBV12-4 . . CASTFSSGELFF TGTGCCAGCACTTTCTCGTCCGGGGAGCTGTTTTTT
TRBJ2-7 TRBV19 TRBD2 . CASSWTSADYEQYF TGTGCCAGTAGTTGGACTAGCGCGGACTACGAGCAGTACTTC
TRBJ2-3 TRBV5-1 TRBD2 . CASSLGTSTDTQYF TGCGCCAGCAGCTTGGGGACTAGTACAGATACGCAGTATTTT
TRBJ1-2 TRBV29-1 TRBD1 . CSVGDRRYINYGYTF TGCAGCGTTGGGGACAGAAGGTACATTAACTATGGCTACACCTTC
TRBJ1-2 TRBV7-2 . few CASSFRGSNGYTF TGTGCCAGCAGCTTTCGGGGGTCGAATGGCTACACCTTC
TRBJ2-1 TRBV19 TRBD1 . CASSIDILDRGLYNEQFF TGTGCCAGTAGTATAGATATATTGGACAGGGGGCTCTACAATGAGCAGTTCTTC
TRBJ2-3 TRBV28 TRBD2 few CASSLGEGRGDTQYF TGTGCCAGCAGTTTAGGGGAGGGCCGGGGAGATACGCAGTATTTT
TRBJ2-4 TRBV19 . . CASSITGRSAKNIQYF TGTGCCAGTAGTATAACCGGACGGTCCGCCAAAAACATTCAGTACTTC
TRBJ2-3 TRBV7-2 . many CASSLEWGADTQYF TGTGCCAGCAGCTTAGAATGGGGAGCGGATACGCAGTATTTT
TRBJ2-3 TRBV6-1 . . CASSVGGSRTDTQYF TGTGCCAGCAGTGTGGGGGGATCTCGCACAGATACGCAGTATTTT
TRBJ2-2 TRBV7-3 . . CASSLLGRMNTGELFF TGTGCCAGCAGCTTATTGGGTCGGATGAACACCGGGGAGCTGTTTTTT
TRBJ2-2 TRBV5-1 . many CASSDTGELFF TGCGCCAGCTCCGACACCGGGGAGCTGTTTTTT
TRBJ2-5 TRBV5-6 TRBD2 few CASSLAAGGPSETQYF TGTGCCAGCAGCTTGGCGGCGGGAGGGCCATCTGAGACCCAGTACTTC
TRBJ2-5 TRBV12-5 TRBD2 . CASLLALSGGEETQYF TGTGCTAGCCTCCTCGCGCTTTCGGGGGGAGAAGAGACCCAGTACTTC
TRBJ2-1 TRBV7-2 TRBD2 many CASSFFPRTSPYNEQFF TGTGCCAGCAGCTTTTTTCCCAGGACTAGTCCGTACAATGAGCAGTTCTTC
TRBJ1-1 TRBV4-3 . medium-sized CASSQDGGRTEAFF TGCGCCAGCAGCCAAGACGGGGGCCGGACTGAAGCTTTCTTT
TRBJ1-1 TRBV12-3/TRBV12-4 . many CASTRLPGTEAFF TGTGCCAGCACCCGACTACCGGGCACTGAAGCTTTCTTT
TRBJ1-2 TRBV2 TRBD1 . CASSWTGTDGGYTF TGTGCCAGCAGCTGGACAGGGACCGACGGGGGCTACACCTTC
TRBJ2-2 TRBV10-3 TRBD2 few CAINGRGGGELFF TGTGCCATCAACGGGAGGGGCGGCGGGGAGCTGTTTTTT
TRBJ2-7 TRBV4-1 . few CASSQKGERFEQYF TGCGCCAGCAGCCAAAAAGGAGAGAGATTCGAGCAGTACTTC
TRBJ1-1 TRBV20-1 . few CSVRERVRNTEAFF TGCAGTGTCAGAGAGCGGGTCAGGAACACTGAAGCTTTCTTT
TRBJ2-1 TRBV10-1 . many CASSERENEQFF TGCGCCAGCAGTGAGAGGGAAAATGAGCAGTTCTTC
TRBJ1-2 TRBV11-2 . few CASSPGFWGNGYTF TGTGCCAGCAGCCCCGGCTTTTGGGGTAACGGCTACACCTTC
TRBJ2-1 TRBV9 TRBD1 few CASSGAGTAYNEQFF TGTGCCAGCAGCGGGGCCGGGACAGCTTACAATGAGCAGTTCTTC
TRBJ2-3 TRBV5-1 TRBD2 . CASSRIAGGPSTDTQYF TGCGCCAGCAGCCGCATAGCGGGAGGGCCGAGCACAGATACGCAGTATTTT
TRBJ2-1 TRBV2 . many CASSEGPRLGNEQFF TGTGCCAGCAGTGAAGGGCCCCGACTGGGCAATGAGCAGTTCTTC
TRBJ1-1 TRBV11-1 . . CASSFGGTEAFF TGTGCCAGCAGCTTTGGGGGGACTGAAGCTTTCTTT
TRBJ1-5 TRBV7-6 . many CASSFGGNQPQHF TGTGCCAGCAGCTTTGGGGGCAATCAGCCCCAGCATTTT